The sequence of this T cell receptor beta chain was determined in a study of blood T cell repertoires in COVID-19. The CDR3 is 14 amino acids. Trimming took 5 bases from V and 2 from J, leaving 11 bases between them. The V gene's germline CDR1 is SEHNR and CDR2 FQNEAQ (reference sequence). The data were produced by immunoSEQ multiplex PCR, yet TCRdb's version contains in-frame clones alone and is incomplete. In the table there are roughly 250,000 clones, around 89% of which are singletons. Participant age was roughly 18 to 95 years, and participants resided in fewer than 30 US areas. The TCR comes from a woman aged 18-29 years who had recovered from COVID-19. Specimen: PBMCs or T cells enriched from blood (not recorded which). This chain uses TRBV7-9 with TRBJ2-3, with D unclear. CDR3 bases: TGTGCCAGCAGCCCTACTTCTTCCACAGATACGCAGTATTTT. Translating it yields CASSPTSSTDTQYF.